These 30 T cell receptor beta chains share one sample of origin, sequenced in a study of T-cell reconstitution after alpha-beta-depleted transplantation in children. Unique molecular identifiers featured in how the TCRbeta library was prepared. MiXCR, applied by TCRdb to the PCR reads, yields one record per CDR3 protein. The data hold 490,000 or so distinct CDR3 sequences, with about 12% observed a single time. Sequences were derived from PBMCs from the stem cell graft donor, sampled from the stem cell graft. The receptor source for this set is a human donor who donated a stem cell graft to a child with combined immunodeficiency.

V gene TRBV3-1 combines with J gene TRBJ2-7; 7 bases are a match to TRBD2. The CDR3 has 14 amino acids. The V gene's germline CDR1 is LGHDT and CDR2 YNNKEL (reference sequence). Trimming at V came to 4 bases and at J to 2 bases, leaving 5 bases not matched to a gene. The CDR3 nucleotides read TGTGCCAGCAGCCCCCTAGCGGATCCCTACGAGCAGTACTTC. It encodes CASSPLADPYEQYF.

The genes are TRBV15 and TRBJ2-5; D perhaps matches TRBD1 (5 bases). The CDR3 runs 15 residues. Trimming removed 0 bases at V and 4 bases at J, with 12 bases between. Germline CDR1 and CDR2: LNHNV and YYDKDF (reference sequence). CDR3 DNA sequence: TGTGCCACCAGCAGAGATATGGGCAGGGTAGAGACCCAGTACTTC. As protein: CATSRDMGRVETQYF. The whole variable domain, remainder taken from reference TRBV15 and TRBJ2-5, is DAMVIQNPRYQVTQFGKPVTLSCSQTLNHNVMYWYQQKSSQAPKLLFHYYDKDFNNEADTPDNFQSRRPNTSFCFLDIRSPGLGDTAMYLCATSRDMGRVETQYFGPGTRLLVL.

This clonotype came up many times. The J gene is TRBJ2-2, the V gene TRBV30; possibly TRBD2 for D (5 bases). Germline CDR1 reads GTSNPN; CDR2 reads SVGIG (reference sequence). This CDR3 comprises 14 residues. Trimming stripped 8 bases from V and 0 bases from J, with 13 bases between. The CDR3 DNA reads as TGTGCCATTGGACTGGATCCGAACACCGGGGAGCTGTTTTTT. Amino acid sequence: CAIGLDPNTGELFF.

This clonotype showed up many times. The V and J genes are TRBV12-3 or TRBV12-4 and TRBJ2-1; D is perhaps TRBD1 or TRBD2 (5 bases each). This CDR3 region has 13 residues. The V end was cut by 5 bases, the J end by 9 bases, with 14 bases between. The CDR3 sequence is CASSTGWGGEQFF. The CDR3 DNA reads TGTGCCAGCAGTACGGGGTGGGGCGGTGAGCAGTTCTTC.

The chain carries TRBV6-2 or TRBV6-3 and TRBJ1-2; D is undetermined. The CDR3 has 13 residues. The ends were cut back, 0 bases at V and 12 bases at J, with 14 bases in the middle. Germline loops: CDR1 MNHEY, CDR2 SVGEGT. The CDR3 sequence is CASSYSATSENTF. The CDR3 DNA sequence: TGTGCCAGCAGTTACTCGGCTACTTCTGAGAACACCTTC.

Many counts were recorded for this clonotype. The chain employs TRBV4-2 and TRBJ2-5; D possibly corresponds to TRBD2 (5 bases). Trimming took off 4 bases at V and 5 bases at J, with 11 bases between the two ends. This CDR3 is 13 amino acids long. Germline CDR1 is LGHNA and CDR2 is YNFKEQ. CDR3 coding DNA: TGTGCCAGCAGCCGCGGACTTGGGGAGACCCAGTACTTC. Amino acids: CASSRGLGETQYF.

The chain joins TRBV20-1 to TRBJ2-1, with D possibly matching TRBD1 (6 bases). CDR1 is DFQATT, CDR2 SNEGSKA, per germline (reference sequence). There are 12 residues in the CDR3. The CDR3 protein is CNALPQGHEQFF. The CDR3 nucleotides are TGCAATGCCCTCCCACAGGGCCATGAGCAGTTCTTC.

Only a few counts were recorded for this clonotype. The V gene is TRBV29-1, the J gene TRBJ1-2; D unclear. Germline CDR1 is SQVTM and CDR2 is ANQGSEA. V was pared by 1 base and J by 5 bases, with 11 bases between. CDR3 length equals 13 residues. The CDR3 DNA sequence: TGCAGCGTTGAAGTCTACGACATTTATGGCTACACCTTC. This sequence encodes CSVEVYDIYGYTF.

This clonotype was detected only a few times. The chain has TRBV6-4 and TRBJ2-7; maybe TRBD2 (6 bases). This CDR3 contains 15 residues. CDR1 is MRHNA and CDR2 is SNTAGT in the germline V gene. V was clipped by 6 bases and J by 2 bases, with 17 bases between them. CDR3 sequence: CASSTWGEWTYEQYF. For the CDR3, the DNA is TGTGCCAGCAGCACGTGGGGGGAGTGGACCTACGAGCAGTACTTC.

The chain joins TRBV7-7 to TRBJ2-5, with D possibly being TRBD1 or TRBD2 (7 bases each). The CDR3 contains 15 residues. Trimming shortened V by 5 bases and J by 4 bases, and 17 bases separated the two germline ends. Germline V lookup: CDR1 SSHAT, CDR2 FNYEAQ (reference sequence). In DNA form, the CDR3 reads TGTGCCAGCAGCCCCCCAGGGGGGGAGGGAGAGACCCAGTACTTC. Encoded protein: CASSPPGGEGETQYF. The variable domain in full, completed from reference TRBV7-7 and TRBJ2-5, reads GAGVSQSPRYKVTKRGQDVTLRCDPISSHATLYWYQQALGQGPEFLTYFNYEAQPDKSGLPSDRFSAERPEGSISTLTIQRTEQRDSAMYRCASSPPGGEGETQYFGPGTRLLVL.

This clonotype has just a few counts. The genes are TRBV6-5 and TRBJ2-7; D unclear. V was cut by 6 bases and J by 4 bases, with 10 bases left in between. The V gene's germline CDR1 is MNHEY and CDR2 SVGAGI. The CDR3 contains 12 residues. CDR3 region: CASRGETYEQYF. The CDR3 DNA is TGTGCCAGCAGGGGCGAAACTTACGAGCAGTACTTC.

The genes are TRBV12-3 or TRBV12-4 and TRBJ2-1; perhaps D is TRBD1 or TRBD2 (6 bases each). The CDR3 covers 12 residues. The V and J ends lost 6 bases and 9 bases respectively, with 12 bases between them. The CDR3 reads CASSERGVEQFF. In DNA form, the CDR3 reads TGTGCCAGCAGCGAAAGGGGGGTTGAGCAGTTCTTC.

This clonotype showed up many times. One junction end does not reproduce the germline sequence, and a read error may be involved. The chain uses TRBV18 and TRBJ1-2, with 8 bases identical to TRBD1. Germline V gene lookup returns CDR1 KGHSH and CDR2 LQKENI. This CDR3 region has 13 residues. CDR3 protein: CASSPTGGYGYTF. The DNA of the CDR3 is TGCGCCAGCAGCCCCACAGGGGGGTATGGCTACACCTTC.

This clonotype showed up many times. The CDR3 region has the DNA TGCAGTGCTAGAGACTTAAACTCCTACGAGCAGTACTTC. It encodes CSARDLNSYEQYF. The rearrangement joins TRBV20-1 to TRBJ2-7; D is unresolved. V was pared by 0 bases and J by 0 bases, with 6 bases between. The CDR3 loop spans 13 amino acids. Germline assignment: CDR1 DFQATT and CDR2 SNEGSKA (reference sequence).

This clonotype was counted ten times or more. The CDR3 sequence: CASSLRFADTQYF. The CDR3 nucleotides are TGCGCCAGCAGCTTAAGGTTCGCAGATACGCAGTATTTT. The V and J genes are TRBV5-1 and TRBJ2-3; D is ambiguous. With 2 bases removed from V and 4 bases from J, the gap between germline ends came to 8 bases. CDR1 is SGHRS and CDR2 is YFSETQ in the germline V gene. This CDR3 contains 13 residues.

Note on this clonotype: A read error may produce the germline difference seen at one junction end. J is TRBJ2-7 and V is TRBV4-2; 8 nucleotides match TRBD2. The CDR3 totals 15 residues. CDR1 LGHNA and CDR2 YNFKEQ come from the germline V gene. CDR3 nucleotides: TGTGCCAGCAGCCAAGCAGGGCGGGGGGAATACGGGCAGTACTTC. As protein: CASSQAGRGEYGQYF.

V gene TRBV12-3 or TRBV12-4 combines with J gene TRBJ2-2, with a weak D call TRBD2 (5 bases). The ends were cut back, 7 bases at V and 4 bases at J, with 10 bases in the middle. The CDR3 runs 13 residues. The CDR3 nucleotides are TGTGCCAGCAATCTAGCAGGCACCGGGGAGCTGTTTTTT. It encodes CASNLAGTGELFF.

CDR3 sequence reads: CASSFRGTLDGELFF. The CDR3 DNA reads as TGTGCCAGCAGCTTTCGGGGCACCCTTGACGGGGAGCTGTTTTTT. The rearrangement joins TRBV11-2 to TRBJ2-2; D possibly matches TRBD1 or TRBD2 (5 bases each). Germline V lookup: CDR1 SGHAT, CDR2 FQNNGV. V was pared by 3 bases and J by 7 bases, with 15 bases between. This CDR3 is built from 15 residues.

V and J are TRBV5-1 and TRBJ1-6, with TRBD1 matching 9 bases. Germline V CDR1 and CDR2: SGHRS, YFSETQ. The CDR3 sequence is 17 residues long. V shed 4 bases and J 8 bases; nucleotides not matched to a gene: 13. This CDR3 is CASSPGKSTGGDSPLHF. The CDR3 nucleotides are TGCGCCAGCAGCCCGGGGAAAAGCACAGGGGGCGATTCACCCCTCCACTTT. Full variable domain (rest looked up from reference TRBV5-1 and TRBJ1-6): KAGVTQTPRYLIKTRGQQVTLSCSPISGHRSVSWYQQTPGQGLQFLFEYFSETQRNKGNFPGRFSGRQFSNSRSEMNVSTLELGDSALYLCASSPGKSTGGDSPLHFGNGTRLTVT.

This clonotype was counted at least ten times. V and J are TRBV21-1 and TRBJ1-5; the table's D call TRBD1 went unverified against the DNA. TRBV21-1 is classified as a pseudogene. The CDR3 is made up of 18 amino acids. The CDR3 loop reads CASSKYGKYKGGNQPQHF. CDR3 nucleotide sequence: TGTGCCAGCAGCAAGTACGGGAAGTACAAGGGCGGGAATCAGCCCCAGCATTTT.

In DNA, the CDR3 is TGTGCCAGCAGTTACTCCGGGACTAGCGTTGAGCAGTACTTC. Encoded protein: CASSYSGTSVEQYF. The rearrangement links TRBV6-5 to TRBJ2-7; 10 bases match TRBD2. Germline CDR1 and CDR2: MNHEY and SVGAGI. J was trimmed by 7 bases and V by 0 bases; bases with no gene match: 3. CDR3 length: 14 amino acids.

This clonotype was observed a handful of times. V gene TRBV12-5 combines with J gene TRBJ2-3; 8 bases match TRBD1. CDR3 size: 16 residues. From germline, CDR1 is LGHNT and CDR2 FRNRAP. The J segment lost 2 bases and the V segment lost 5 bases, leaving 9 bases of the junction unmatched. The DNA of the CDR3 is TGTGCTAGTGGTCCTGGGACAGGAAGATTCACAGATACGCAGTATTTT. Residues: CASGPGTGRFTDTQYF. The full variable domain, its missing parts supplied by reference TRBV12-5 and TRBJ2-3, is DARVTQTPRHKVTEMGQEVTMRCQPILGHNTVFWYRQTMMQGLELLAYFRNRAPLDDSGMPKDRFSAEMPDATLATLKIQPSEPRDSAVYFCASGPGTGRFTDTQYFGPGTRLTVL.

The chain couples TRBV6-5 to TRBJ2-5; no reliable D call. CDR1 MNHEY and CDR2 SVGAGI come from the germline V gene. Trimming took 6 bases from V and 5 from J, leaving 13 bases between them. The CDR3 consists of 13 residues. The chain's CDR3 is CASRNSVGETQYF. The CDR3 region has the DNA TGTGCCAGCAGGAACTCGGTGGGGGAGACCCAGTACTTC.

This clonotype occurred many times. The chain carries TRBV7-2 and TRBJ1-5, with D hard to call. The CDR3 extends over 15 amino acids. V was clipped by 1 base and J by 3 bases, with 10 bases between them. Germline CDR1 SGHTA, CDR2 FQGNSA. CDR3 DNA: TGTGCCAGCAGCTTAGACGGGGAGGCCAATCAGCCCCAGCATTTT. Its translation is CASSLDGEANQPQHF.

The chain joins TRBV20-1 to TRBJ2-7; D unresolved. This CDR3 is 15 amino acids long. The V and J ends lost 0 bases and 2 bases respectively, with 14 bases between them. The germline V gene has CDR1 DFQATT and CDR2 SNEGSKA (reference sequence). The CDR3 is CSARDTPRLPYEQYF. DNA for the CDR3: TGCAGTGCTAGAGATACCCCACGACTGCCCTACGAGCAGTACTTC.

There are many counts of this clonotype. The chain carries TRBV5-1 and TRBJ1-1; TRBD1 is a possible D gene (6 bases). Germline-derived CDR1 and CDR2 are SGHRS and YFSETQ. V gave up 3 bases and J gave up 4 bases, with 10 bases separating them. There are 13 residues in the CDR3. The CDR3 loop reads CASSSDSLTEAFF. The DNA of the CDR3 is TGCGCCAGCAGCTCGGACAGCCTCACTGAAGCTTTCTTT.

The chain joins TRBV7-6 to TRBJ2-1; a weak D match, TRBD2 (5 bases). The CDR3 is 15 residues long. Germline lookup yields CDR1 SGHVS and CDR2 FNYEAQ. V dropped 2 bases and J dropped 3 bases, with 11 bases sitting between them. CDR3 in DNA: TGTGCCAGCAGCTTAAGACCGGGGAGCTACAATGAGCAGTTCTTC. Amino acid sequence: CASSLRPGSYNEQFF.

This clonotype was recorded at least ten times. The genes are TRBV25-1 and TRBJ2-1; D uncertain. Per the germline V gene, CDR1 is MGHDK and CDR2 is SYGVNS. CDR3 length equals 13 residues. V was cut by 4 bases and J by 7 bases, with 11 bases left in between. Written as DNA, the CDR3 is TGTGCCAGCAGTGCAGTGTCCGGGAATGAGCAGTTCTTC. Its translation: CASSAVSGNEQFF. Combining the CDR3 with reference TRBV25-1 and TRBJ2-1 gives the whole variable domain EADIYQTPRYLVIGTGKKITLECSQTMGHDKMYWYQQDPGMELHLIHYSYGVNSTEKGDLSSESTVSRIRTEHFPLTLESARPSHTSQYLCASSAVSGNEQFFGPGTRLTVL.

This clonotype turned up a few times. This chain connects TRBV9 to TRBJ2-3; no clear D gene. The CDR3 totals 14 residues. The germline V gene has CDR1 SGDLS and CDR2 YYNGEE. Between the trimmed V and J ends, which lost 0 bases and 2 bases, there was a span of 7 bases. This chain's CDR3 is CASSVGPITDTQYF. CDR3 sequence (DNA): TGTGCCAGCAGCGTAGGACCTATCACAGATACGCAGTATTTT.

V is TRBV7-9 and J is TRBJ2-5, with D uncertain. CDR1 is SEHNR and CDR2 is FQNEAQ in the germline V gene (reference sequence). Trimming removed 0 bases from V and 1 base from J, with 6 bases in between. The CDR3 extends over 14 amino acids. In DNA form, the CDR3 reads TGTGCCAGCAGCTTAGCACTATCCCAAGAGACCCAGTACTTC. Protein sequence: CASSLALSQETQYF.